This TCR beta chain was found in a study of monozygotic twins with inflammatory bowel disease. TCRdb reprocessed the 5' RACE reads and reports one entry per CDR3 protein, with no DNA. The listing contains just over 300,000 distinct CDR3 sequences. CDR1 is DFQATT and CDR2 is SNEGSKA in the germline V gene (reference sequence). The CDR3 runs to 15 residues. Sequenced: blood. The chain combines TRBV20-1 with TRBJ2-1; TCRdb indicates TRBD1, and absent DNA this call remains unverified. The clonotype was recovered from a human donor with ulcerative colitis or Crohn's disease, or a healthy co-twin of an affected twin (not recorded which). The CDR3 spells CSARVRGRPYNEQFF.